The source of this T cell receptor beta chain is a study of T cell repertoires in cytomegalovirus infection (dated by TCRdb to the late 2010s). Regarding the research as a whole: Donor HLA type was relevant to the analysis, as public TCR beta signatures indicated carriage of CMV infection together with the matching HLA type.

According to the germline V gene (reference sequence), CDR1 reads DFQATT and CDR2 reads SNEGSKA. V was cut back by 0 bases and J by 4 bases, leaving a gap of 9 bases between them. The cysteine opens and the phenylalanine closes a CDR3 of 13 amino acids. Only CDR3 DNA remains: 39 bases, in frame from the first base. The listed sequencing device is Illumina HiSeq 1500. The raw public data were reprocessed by TCRdb itself: fastp quality trimming at Q25, MiXCR clonotype calling, in-frame beta chains only. CDR3 protein duplicates are merged, each entry listing the most common genes and DNA. This sample lists around 740,000 distinct CDR3 sequences; 35% were detected once. The biggest ten clones account for around 2.8% of the sample. Overall study results and their limits: The ex vivo response was dominated by HLA-C-restricted CMV-specific TCR beta clonotypes, which also provided the single most frequent clonotype in two of eight donors. In both this cohort and an independent cohort of a few hundred donors, the cumulative frequency of public TCR beta family members distinguished carriers of CMV infection plus the relevant HLA type.

On this clonotype itself: No antigen is known for it. One base away there is no much larger clone; base qualities are not given.

The source is a human donor in good health (CMV status not recorded). Some clones in this sample may be carry-over from other donors' samples. Material for sequencing was PBMCs. The chain is made from TRBV20-1 and TRBJ1-2; a weak D assignment points to TRBD1 (5 bases agree). The nucleotide sequence is given as TGCAGTGCTAGAGATGGGGGTAGCTATGGCTACACCTTC. This is translated as CSARDGGSYGYTF.